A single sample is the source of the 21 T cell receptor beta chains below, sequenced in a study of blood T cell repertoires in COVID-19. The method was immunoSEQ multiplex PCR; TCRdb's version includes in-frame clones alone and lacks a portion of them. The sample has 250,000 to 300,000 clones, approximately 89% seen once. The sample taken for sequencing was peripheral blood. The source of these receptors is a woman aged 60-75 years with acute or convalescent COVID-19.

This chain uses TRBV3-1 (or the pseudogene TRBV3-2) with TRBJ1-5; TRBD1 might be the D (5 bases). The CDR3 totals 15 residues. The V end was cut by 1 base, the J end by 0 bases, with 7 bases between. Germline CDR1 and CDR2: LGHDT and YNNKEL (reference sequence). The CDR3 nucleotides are TGTGCCAGCAGCCAAGGGACATTTAGCAATCAGCCCCAGCATTTT. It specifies CASSQGTFSNQPQHF.

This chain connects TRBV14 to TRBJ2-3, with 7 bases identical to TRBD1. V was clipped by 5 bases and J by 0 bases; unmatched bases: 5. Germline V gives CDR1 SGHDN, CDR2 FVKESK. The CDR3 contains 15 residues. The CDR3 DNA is TGTGCCAGCAGCAAACCGACAGGGAGCACAGATACGCAGTATTTT. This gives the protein CASSKPTGSTDTQYF. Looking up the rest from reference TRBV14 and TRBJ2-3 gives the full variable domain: EAGVTQFPSHSVIEKGQTVTLRCDPISGHDNLYWYRRVMGKEIKFLLHFVKESKQDESGMPNNRFLAERTGGTYSTLKVQPAELEDSGVYFCASSKPTGSTDTQYFGPGTRLTVL.

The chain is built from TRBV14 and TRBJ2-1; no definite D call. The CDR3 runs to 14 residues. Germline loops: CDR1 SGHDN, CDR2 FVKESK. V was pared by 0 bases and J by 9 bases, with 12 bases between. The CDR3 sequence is CASSQETFTAEQFF. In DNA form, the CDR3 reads TGTGCCAGCAGCCAAGAGACGTTTACAGCTGAGCAGTTCTTC.

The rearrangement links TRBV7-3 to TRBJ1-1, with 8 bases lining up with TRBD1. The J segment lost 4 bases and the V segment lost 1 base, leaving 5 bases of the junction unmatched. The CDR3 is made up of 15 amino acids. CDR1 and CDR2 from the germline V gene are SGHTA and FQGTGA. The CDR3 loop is CASSLSATGATEAFF. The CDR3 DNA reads TGTGCCAGCAGCTTAAGTGCGACAGGGGCCACTGAAGCTTTCTTT.

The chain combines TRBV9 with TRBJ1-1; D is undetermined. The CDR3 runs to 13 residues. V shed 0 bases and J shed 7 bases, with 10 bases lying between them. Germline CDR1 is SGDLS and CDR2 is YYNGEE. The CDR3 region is CASSVGVSGEAFF. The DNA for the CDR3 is TGTGCCAGCAGCGTAGGGGTATCAGGTGAAGCTTTCTTT.

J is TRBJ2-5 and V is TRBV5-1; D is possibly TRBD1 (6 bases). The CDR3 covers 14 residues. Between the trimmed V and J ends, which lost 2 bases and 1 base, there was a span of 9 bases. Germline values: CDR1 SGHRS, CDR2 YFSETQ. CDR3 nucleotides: TGCGCCAGCAGCTTTCAGGGGACCCAAGAGACCCAGTACTTC. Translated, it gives CASSFQGTQETQYF.

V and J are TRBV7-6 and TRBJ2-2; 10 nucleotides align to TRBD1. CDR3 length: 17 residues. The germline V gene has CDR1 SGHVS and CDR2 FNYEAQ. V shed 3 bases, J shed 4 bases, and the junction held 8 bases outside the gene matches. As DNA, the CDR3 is TGTGCCAGCAGCTTTGGGGGACAGGGGCGGACCACCGGGGAGCTGTTTTTT. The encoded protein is CASSFGGQGRTTGELFF. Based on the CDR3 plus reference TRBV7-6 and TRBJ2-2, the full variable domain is GAGVSQSPRYKVTKRGQDVALRCDPISGHVSLYWYRQALGQGPEFLTYFNYEAQQDKSGLPNDRFSAERPEGSISTLTIQRTEQRDSAMYRCASSFGGQGRTTGELFFGEGSRLTVL.

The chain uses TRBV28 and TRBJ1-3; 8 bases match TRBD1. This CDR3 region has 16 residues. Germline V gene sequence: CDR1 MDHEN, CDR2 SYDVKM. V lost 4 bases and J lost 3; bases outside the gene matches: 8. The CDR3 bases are TGTGCCAGCAGTTACAGGGGGATCCGGTTTGGAAACACCATATATTTT. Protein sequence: CASSYRGIRFGNTIYF.

CDR3 amino acids: CASSYGLSYEQYF. The CDR3 coding sequence is TGTGCCAGCAGTTATGGGCTCTCCTACGAGCAGTACTTC. The V and J genes are TRBV25-1 and TRBJ2-7; D not certain. There are 13 residues in the CDR3. V was trimmed by 5 bases and J by 0 bases, leaving 8 bases between them. Germline values: CDR1 MGHDK, CDR2 SYGVNS.

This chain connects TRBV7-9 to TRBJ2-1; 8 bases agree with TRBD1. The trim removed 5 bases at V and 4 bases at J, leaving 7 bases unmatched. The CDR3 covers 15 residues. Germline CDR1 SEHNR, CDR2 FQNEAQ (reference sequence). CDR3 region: CASSRQGNAYNEQFF. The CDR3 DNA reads TGTGCCAGCAGCAGACAGGGGAACGCGTACAATGAGCAGTTCTTC.

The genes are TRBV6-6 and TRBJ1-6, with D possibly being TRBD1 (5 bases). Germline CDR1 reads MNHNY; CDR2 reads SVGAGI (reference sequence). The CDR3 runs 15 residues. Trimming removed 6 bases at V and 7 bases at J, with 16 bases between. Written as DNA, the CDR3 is TGTGCCAGCAGCTATGCGGGGGAAAGCAATTCACCCCTCCACTTT. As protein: CASSYAGESNSPLHF.

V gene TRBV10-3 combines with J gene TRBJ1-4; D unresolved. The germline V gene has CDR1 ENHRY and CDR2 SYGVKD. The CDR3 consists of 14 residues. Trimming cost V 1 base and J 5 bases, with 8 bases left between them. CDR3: CAISEFRLNEKLFF. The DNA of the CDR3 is TGTGCCATCAGTGAGTTCCGTCTCAATGAAAAACTGTTTTTT.

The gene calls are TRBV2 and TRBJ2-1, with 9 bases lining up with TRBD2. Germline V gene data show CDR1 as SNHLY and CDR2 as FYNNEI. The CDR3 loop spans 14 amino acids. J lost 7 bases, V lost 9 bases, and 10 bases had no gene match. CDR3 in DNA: TGTGCCAGTCCCCGGCGGGAGGGTTGGAATGAGCAGTTCTTC. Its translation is CASPRREGWNEQFF.

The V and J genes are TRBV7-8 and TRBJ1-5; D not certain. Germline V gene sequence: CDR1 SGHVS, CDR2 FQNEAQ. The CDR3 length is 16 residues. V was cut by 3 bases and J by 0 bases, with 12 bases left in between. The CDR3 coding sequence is TGTGCCAGCAGCTTTGGCGGTGTGAATAGCAATCAGCCCCAGCATTTT. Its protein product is CASSFGGVNSNQPQHF. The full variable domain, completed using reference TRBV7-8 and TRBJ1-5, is GAGVSQSPRYKVAKRGQDVALRCDPISGHVSLFWYQQALGQGPEFLTYFQNEAQLDKSGLPSDRFFAERPEGSVSTLKIQRTQQEDSAVYLCASSFGGVNSNQPQHFGDGTRLSIL.

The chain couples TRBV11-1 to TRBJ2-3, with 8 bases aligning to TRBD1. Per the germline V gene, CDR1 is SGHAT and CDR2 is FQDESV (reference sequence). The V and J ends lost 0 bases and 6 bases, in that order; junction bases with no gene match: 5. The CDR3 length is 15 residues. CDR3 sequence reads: CASSLAQGARDTQYF. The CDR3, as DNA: TGTGCCAGCAGCTTAGCTCAGGGGGCGAGGGATACGCAGTATTTT.

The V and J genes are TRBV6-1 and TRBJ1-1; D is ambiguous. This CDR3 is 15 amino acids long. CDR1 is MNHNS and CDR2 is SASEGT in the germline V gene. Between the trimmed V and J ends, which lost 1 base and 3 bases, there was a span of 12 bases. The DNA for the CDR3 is TGTGCCAGCAGTGAAGTCGGGAGGGTGGACACTGAAGCTTTCTTT. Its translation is CASSEVGRVDTEAFF.

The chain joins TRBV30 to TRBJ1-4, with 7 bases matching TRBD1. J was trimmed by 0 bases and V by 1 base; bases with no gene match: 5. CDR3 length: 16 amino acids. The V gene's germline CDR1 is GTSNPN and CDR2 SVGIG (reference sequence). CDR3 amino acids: CAWSELGQPTNEKLFF. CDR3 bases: TGTGCCTGGAGTGAACTGGGACAGCCAACTAATGAAAAACTGTTTTTT. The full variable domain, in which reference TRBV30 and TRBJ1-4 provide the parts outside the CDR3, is SQTIHQWPATLVQPVGSPLSLECTVEGTSNPNLYWYRQAAGRGLQLLFYSVGIGQISSEVPQNLSASRPQDRQFILSSKKLLLSDSGFYLCAWSELGQPTNEKLFFGSGTQLSVL.

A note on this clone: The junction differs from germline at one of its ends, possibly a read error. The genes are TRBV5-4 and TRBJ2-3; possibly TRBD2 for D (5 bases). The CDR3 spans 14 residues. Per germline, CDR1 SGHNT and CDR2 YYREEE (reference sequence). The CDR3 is CASSLESSRDTQYF. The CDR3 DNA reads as TGTGCCAGCAGCTTGGAGTCTAGCAGAGATACGCAGTATTTT.

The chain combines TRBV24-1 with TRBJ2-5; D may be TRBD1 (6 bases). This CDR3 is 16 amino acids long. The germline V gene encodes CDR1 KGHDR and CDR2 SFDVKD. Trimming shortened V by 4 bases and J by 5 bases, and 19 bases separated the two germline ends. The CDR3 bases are TGTGCCACCAGTGACCCCGGTGAACAGGGTGCGGAGACCCAGTACTTC. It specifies CATSDPGEQGAETQYF.

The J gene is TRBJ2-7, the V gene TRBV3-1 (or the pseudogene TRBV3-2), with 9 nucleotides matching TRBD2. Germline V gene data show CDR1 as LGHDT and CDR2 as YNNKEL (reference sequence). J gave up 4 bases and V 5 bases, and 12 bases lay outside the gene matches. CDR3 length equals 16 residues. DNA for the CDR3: TGTGCCAGCAGCTTCCGAGGCGGGGGGGCGGCGTACGAGCAGTACTTC. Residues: CASSFRGGGAAYEQYF.

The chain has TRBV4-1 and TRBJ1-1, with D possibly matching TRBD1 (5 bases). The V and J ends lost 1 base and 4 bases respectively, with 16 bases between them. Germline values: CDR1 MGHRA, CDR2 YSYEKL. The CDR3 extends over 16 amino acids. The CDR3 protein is CASSQGATGKATEAFF. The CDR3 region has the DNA TGCGCCAGCAGCCAAGGAGCCACAGGAAAGGCCACTGAAGCTTTCTTT.